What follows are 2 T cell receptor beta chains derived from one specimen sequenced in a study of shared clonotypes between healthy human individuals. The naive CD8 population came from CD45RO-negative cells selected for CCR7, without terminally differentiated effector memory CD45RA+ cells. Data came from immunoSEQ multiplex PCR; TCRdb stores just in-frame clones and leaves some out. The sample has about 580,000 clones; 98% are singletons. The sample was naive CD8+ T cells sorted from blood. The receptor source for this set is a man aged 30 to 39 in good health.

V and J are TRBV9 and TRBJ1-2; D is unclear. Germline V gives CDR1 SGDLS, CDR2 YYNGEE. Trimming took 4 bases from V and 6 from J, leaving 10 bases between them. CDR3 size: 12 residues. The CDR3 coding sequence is TGTGCCAGCAGCAGGCGCGCCAATGGCTACACCTTC. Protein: CASSRRANGYTF.

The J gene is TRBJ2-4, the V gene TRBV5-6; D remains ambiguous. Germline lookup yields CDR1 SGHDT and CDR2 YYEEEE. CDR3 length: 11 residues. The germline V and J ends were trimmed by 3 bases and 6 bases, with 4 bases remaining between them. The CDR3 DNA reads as TGTGCCAGCAGCTCTCTAAACATTCAGTACTTC. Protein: CASSSLNIQYF.